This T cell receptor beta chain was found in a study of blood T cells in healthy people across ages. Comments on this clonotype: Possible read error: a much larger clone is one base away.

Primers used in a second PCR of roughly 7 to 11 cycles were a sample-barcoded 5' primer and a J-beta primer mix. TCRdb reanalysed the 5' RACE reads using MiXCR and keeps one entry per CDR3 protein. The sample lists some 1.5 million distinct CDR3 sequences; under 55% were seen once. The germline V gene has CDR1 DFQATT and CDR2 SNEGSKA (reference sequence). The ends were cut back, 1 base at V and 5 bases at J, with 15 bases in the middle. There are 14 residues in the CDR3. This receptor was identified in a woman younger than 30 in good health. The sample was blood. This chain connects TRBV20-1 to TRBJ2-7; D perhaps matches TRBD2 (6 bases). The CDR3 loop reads CSARGGGGSHEQYF. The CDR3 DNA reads TGCAGTGCTAGAGGGGGAGGAGGATCCCACGAGCAGTACTTC.